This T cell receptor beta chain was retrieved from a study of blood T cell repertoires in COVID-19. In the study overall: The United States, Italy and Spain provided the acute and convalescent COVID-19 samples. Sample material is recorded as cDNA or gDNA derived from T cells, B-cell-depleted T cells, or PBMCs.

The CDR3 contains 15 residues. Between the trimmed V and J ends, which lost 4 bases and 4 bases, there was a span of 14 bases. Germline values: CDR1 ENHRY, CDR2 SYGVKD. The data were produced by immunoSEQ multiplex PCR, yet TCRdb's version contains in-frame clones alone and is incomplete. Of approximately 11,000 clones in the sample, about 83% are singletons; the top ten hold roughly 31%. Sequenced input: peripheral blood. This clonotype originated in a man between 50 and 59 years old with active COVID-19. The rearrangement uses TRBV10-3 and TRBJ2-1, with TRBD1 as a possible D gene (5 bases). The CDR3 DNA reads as TGTGCCATCAGTGGCGGCGACAGAGAGTACAATGAGCAGTTCTTC. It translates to CAISGGDREYNEQFF.